This T cell receptor (beta chain) derives from a study of shared clonotypes between healthy human individuals. Profiling relied on immunoSEQ multiplex PCR, and the TCRdb table lists in-frame clones only, not all of them. Of about 750,000 clones listed, around 93% are singletons. This clone has just one count. V shed 4 bases and J 6 bases; nucleotides not matched to a gene: 9. This CDR3 spans 16 amino acids. Germline loops: CDR1 PRHDT, CDR2 FYEKMQ (reference sequence). Naive CD8 cells lacked CD45RO and underwent positive selection for CCR7, leaving out terminally differentiated effector memory CD45RA+ cells.

V gene TRBV13 combines with J gene TRBJ2-4, with TRBD1 matching over 10 bases. The sequence was obtained from a man in his thirties or forties in good health. Source material: naive CD8+ T cells sorted from blood. The CDR3 DNA is TGTGCCAGCAGCTCCCAACGGACAGGGGGAGGAAACATTCAGTACTTC. Its translation: CASSSQRTGGGNIQYF.